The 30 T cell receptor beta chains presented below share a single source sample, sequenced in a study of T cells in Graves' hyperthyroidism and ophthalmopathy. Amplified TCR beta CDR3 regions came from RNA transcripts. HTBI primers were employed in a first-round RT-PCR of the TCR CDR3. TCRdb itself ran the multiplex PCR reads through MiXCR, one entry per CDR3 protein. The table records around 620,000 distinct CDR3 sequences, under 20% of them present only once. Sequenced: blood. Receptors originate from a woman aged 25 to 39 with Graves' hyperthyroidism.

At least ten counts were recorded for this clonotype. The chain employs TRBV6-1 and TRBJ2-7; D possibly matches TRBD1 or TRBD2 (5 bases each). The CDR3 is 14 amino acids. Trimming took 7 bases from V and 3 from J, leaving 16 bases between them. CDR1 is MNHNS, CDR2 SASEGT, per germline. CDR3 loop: CASNHRDGHYEQYF. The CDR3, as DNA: TGTGCCAGCAACCACCGGGACGGACACTACGAGCAGTACTTC.

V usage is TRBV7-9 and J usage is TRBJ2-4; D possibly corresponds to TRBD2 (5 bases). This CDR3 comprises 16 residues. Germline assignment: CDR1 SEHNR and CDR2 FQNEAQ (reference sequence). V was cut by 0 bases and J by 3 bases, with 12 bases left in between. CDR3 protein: CASSLAGESGKNIQYF. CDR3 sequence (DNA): TGTGCCAGCAGCTTAGCTGGGGAGTCGGGCAAAAACATTCAGTACTTC.

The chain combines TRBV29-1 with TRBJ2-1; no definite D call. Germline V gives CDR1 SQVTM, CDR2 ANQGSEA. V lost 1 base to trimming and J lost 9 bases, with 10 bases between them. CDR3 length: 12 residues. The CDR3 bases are TGCAGCGTTGAAGGTGGTGGGCGTGAGCAGTTCTTC. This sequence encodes CSVEGGGREQFF.

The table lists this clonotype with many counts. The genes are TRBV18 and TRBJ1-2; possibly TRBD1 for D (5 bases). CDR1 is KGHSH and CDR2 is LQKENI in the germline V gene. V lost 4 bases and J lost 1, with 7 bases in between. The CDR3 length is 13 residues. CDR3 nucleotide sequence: TGTGCCAGCTCACTGACAGATAACTATGGCTACACCTTC. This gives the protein CASSLTDNYGYTF.

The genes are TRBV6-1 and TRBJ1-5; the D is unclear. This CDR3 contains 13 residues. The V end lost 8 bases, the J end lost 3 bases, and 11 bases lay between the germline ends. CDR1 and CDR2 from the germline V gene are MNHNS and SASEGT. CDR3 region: CASGPPPNQPQHF. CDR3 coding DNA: TGTGCCAGCGGCCCGCCCCCCAATCAGCCCCAGCATTTT.

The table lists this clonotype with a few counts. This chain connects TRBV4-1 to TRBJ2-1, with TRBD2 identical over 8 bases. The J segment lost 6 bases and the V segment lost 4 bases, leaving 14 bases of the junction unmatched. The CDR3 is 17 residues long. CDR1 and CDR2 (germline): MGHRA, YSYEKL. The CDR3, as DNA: TGCGCCAGCAGCCCAGTGTATCGGGAGGGCCTTTTCAATGAGCAGTTCTTC. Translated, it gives CASSPVYREGLFNEQFF.

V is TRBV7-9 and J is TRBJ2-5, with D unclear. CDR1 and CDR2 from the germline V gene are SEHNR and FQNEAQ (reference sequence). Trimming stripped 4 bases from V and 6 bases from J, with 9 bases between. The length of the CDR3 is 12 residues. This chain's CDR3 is CASSSDVQTQYF. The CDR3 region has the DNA TGTGCCAGCAGCTCGGACGTTCAGACCCAGTACTTC.

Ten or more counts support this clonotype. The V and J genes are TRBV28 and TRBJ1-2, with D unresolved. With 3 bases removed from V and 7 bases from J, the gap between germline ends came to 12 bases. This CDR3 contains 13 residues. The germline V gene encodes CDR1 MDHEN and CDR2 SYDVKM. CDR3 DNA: TGTGCCAGCAGTTTGTTGAGGGAAGGTGGCTACACCTTC. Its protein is CASSLLREGGYTF.

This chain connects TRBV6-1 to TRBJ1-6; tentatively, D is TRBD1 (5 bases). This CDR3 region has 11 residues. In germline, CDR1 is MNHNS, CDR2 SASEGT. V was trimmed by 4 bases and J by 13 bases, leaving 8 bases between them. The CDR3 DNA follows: TGTGCCAGCAGTGTGCCAGGGCCCCTCCACTTT. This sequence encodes CASSVPGPLHF.

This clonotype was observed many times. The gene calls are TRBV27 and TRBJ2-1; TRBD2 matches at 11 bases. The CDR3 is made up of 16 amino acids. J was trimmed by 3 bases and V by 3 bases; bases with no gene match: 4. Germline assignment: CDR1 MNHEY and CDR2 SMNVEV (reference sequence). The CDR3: CASSFSGRVYYNEQFF. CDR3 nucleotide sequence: TGTGCCAGCAGTTTTAGCGGGAGGGTGTACTACAATGAGCAGTTCTTC.

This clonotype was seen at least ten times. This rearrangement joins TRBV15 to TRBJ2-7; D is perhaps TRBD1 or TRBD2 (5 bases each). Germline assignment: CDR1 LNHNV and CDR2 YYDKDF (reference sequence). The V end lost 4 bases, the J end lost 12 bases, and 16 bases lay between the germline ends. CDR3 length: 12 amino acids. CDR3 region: CATSTGPTGVYF. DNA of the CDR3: TGTGCCACCAGCACGGGGCCTACCGGAGTGTACTTC.

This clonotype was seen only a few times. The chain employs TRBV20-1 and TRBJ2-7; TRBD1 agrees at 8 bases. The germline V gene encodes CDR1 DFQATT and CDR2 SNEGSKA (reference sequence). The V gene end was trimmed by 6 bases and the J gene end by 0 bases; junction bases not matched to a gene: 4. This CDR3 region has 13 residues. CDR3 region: CSAWTGPSYEQYF. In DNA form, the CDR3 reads TGCAGTGCCTGGACAGGGCCCTCCTACGAGCAGTACTTC.

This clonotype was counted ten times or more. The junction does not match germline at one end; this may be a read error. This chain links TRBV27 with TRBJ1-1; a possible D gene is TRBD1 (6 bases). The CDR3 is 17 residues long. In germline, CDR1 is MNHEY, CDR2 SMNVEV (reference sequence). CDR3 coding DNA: TGTGCCAGCAGGTTATACAGGGAACGACTGTGGGGCACTGAAGCTTTCTTT. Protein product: CASRLYRERLWGTEAFF.

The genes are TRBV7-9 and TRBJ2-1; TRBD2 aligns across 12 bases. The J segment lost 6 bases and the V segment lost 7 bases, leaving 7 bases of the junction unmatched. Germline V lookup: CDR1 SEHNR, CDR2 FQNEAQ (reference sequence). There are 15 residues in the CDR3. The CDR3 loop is CASTLAGGPTNEQFF. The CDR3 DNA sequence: TGTGCCAGCACGCTAGCGGGAGGGCCAACCAATGAGCAGTTCTTC.

This CDR3 is CASSDLGANTGELFF. The CDR3 DNA is TGTGCCAGTAGTGATTTGGGCGCGAACACCGGGGAGCTGTTTTTT. The chain joins TRBV19 to TRBJ2-2; D is ambiguous. Germline V gives CDR1 LNHDA, CDR2 SQIVND (reference sequence). CDR3 length: 15 amino acids. V was shortened by 5 bases and J by 0 bases, with 10 bases between the two germline ends.

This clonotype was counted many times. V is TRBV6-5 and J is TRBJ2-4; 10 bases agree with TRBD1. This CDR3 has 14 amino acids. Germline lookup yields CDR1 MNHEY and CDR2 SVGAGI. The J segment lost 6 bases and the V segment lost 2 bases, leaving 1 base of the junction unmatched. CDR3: CASSYRDRGNIQYF. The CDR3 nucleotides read TGTGCCAGCAGTTACCGGGACAGGGGAAACATTCAGTACTTC.

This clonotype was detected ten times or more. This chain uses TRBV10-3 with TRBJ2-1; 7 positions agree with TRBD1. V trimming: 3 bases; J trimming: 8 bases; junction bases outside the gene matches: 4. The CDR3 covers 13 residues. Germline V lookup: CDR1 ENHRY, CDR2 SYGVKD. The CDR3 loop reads CAISDQQGDEQFF. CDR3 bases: TGTGCCATCAGTGACCAGCAGGGGGATGAGCAGTTCTTC.

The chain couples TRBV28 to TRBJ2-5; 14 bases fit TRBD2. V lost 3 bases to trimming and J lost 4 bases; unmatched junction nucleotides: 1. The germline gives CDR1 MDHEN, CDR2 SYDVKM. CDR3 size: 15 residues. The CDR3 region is CASSFGTSGRETQYF. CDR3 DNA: TGTGCCAGCAGTTTCGGGACTAGCGGGAGAGAGACCCAGTACTTC.

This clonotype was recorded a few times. The CDR3 sequence: CSVVENRVKAEQFF. CDR3 DNA: TGCAGCGTTGTTGAGAATCGGGTTAAGGCCGAGCAGTTCTTC. The chain employs TRBV29-1 and TRBJ2-1, with D hard to call. V was clipped by 4 bases and J by 10 bases, with 20 bases between them. Per germline, CDR1 SQVTM and CDR2 ANQGSEA. This CDR3 is 14 amino acids long.

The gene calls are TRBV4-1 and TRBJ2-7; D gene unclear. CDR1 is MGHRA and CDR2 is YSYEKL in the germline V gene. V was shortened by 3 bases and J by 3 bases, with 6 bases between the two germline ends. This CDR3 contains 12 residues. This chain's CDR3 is CASSHLNYEQYF. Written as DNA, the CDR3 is TGCGCCAGCAGCCACCTAAACTACGAGCAGTACTTC.

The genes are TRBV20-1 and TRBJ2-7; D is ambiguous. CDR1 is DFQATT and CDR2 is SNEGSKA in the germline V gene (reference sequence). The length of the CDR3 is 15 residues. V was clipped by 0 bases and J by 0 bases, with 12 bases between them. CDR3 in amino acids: CSARDRAALSYEQYF. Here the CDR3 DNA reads TGCAGTGCTAGAGATCGGGCGGCCCTCTCCTACGAGCAGTACTTC.

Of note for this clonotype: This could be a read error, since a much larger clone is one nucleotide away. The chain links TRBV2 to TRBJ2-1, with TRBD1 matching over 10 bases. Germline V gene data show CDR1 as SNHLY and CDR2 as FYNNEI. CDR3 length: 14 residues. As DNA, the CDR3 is TGTGCCAGCAGCGGACAGGGGGGCTACGATGAGCAGTTCTTC. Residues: CASSGQGGYDEQFF.

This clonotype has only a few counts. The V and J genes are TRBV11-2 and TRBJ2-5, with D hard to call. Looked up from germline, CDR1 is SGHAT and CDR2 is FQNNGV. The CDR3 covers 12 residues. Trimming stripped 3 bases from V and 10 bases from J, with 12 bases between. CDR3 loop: CASSLGWTGQYF. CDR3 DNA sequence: TGTGCCAGCAGCTTGGGGTGGACGGGCCAGTACTTC.

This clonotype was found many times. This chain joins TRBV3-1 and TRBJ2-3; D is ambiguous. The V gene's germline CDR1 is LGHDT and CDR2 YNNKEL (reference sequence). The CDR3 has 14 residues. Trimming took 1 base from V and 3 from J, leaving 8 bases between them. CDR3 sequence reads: CASSQVQTTDTQYF. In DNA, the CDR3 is TGTGCCAGCAGCCAAGTACAGACTACAGATACGCAGTATTTT.

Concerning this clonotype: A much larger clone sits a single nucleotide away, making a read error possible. This CDR3 reads CASSLQGTSGRAPYNGQFF. Written as DNA, the CDR3 is TGTGCCAGCAGCCTCCAGGGGACTAGCGGGAGGGCCCCCTACAATGGGCAGTTCTTC. The gene calls are TRBV11-2 and TRBJ2-1, with 16 positions matching TRBD2. CDR1 and CDR2 (germline): SGHAT, FQNNGV. This CDR3 has 19 residues.

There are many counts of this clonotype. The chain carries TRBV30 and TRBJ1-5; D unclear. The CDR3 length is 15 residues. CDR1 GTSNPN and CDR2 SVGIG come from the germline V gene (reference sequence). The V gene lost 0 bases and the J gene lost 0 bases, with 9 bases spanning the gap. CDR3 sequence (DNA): TGTGCCTGGAGTGTATACGGCGTTAGCAATCAGCCCCAGCATTTT. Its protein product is CAWSVYGVSNQPQHF.

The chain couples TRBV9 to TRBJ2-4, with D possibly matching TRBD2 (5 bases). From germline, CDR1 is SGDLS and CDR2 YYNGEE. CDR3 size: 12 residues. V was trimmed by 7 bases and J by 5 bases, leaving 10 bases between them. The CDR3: CASEGQENIQYF. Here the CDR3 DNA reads TGTGCCAGCGAGGGCCAAGAAAACATTCAGTACTTC.

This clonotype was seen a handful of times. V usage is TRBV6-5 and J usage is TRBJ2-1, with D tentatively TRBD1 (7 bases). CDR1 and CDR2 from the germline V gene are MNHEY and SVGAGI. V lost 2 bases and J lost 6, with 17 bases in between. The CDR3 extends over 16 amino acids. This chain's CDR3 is CASSYGYRGGINEQFF. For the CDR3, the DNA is TGTGCCAGCAGTTACGGGTACAGGGGAGGCATCAATGAGCAGTTCTTC.

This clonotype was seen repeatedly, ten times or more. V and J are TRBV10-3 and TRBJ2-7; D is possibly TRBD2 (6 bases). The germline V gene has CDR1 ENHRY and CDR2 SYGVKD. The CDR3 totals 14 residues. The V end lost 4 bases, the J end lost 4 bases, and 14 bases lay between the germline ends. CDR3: CAISGLRGGYEQYF. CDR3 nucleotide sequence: TGTGCCATCAGTGGGCTGAGGGGAGGATACGAGCAGTACTTC.

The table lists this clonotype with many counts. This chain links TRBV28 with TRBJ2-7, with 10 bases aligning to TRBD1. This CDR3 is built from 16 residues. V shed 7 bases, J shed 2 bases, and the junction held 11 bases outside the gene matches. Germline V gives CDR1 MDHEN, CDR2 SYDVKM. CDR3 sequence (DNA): TGTGCCAGCACCTCTGAGATGGACAGGGGGGCCTACGAGCAGTACTTC. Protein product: CASTSEMDRGAYEQYF.